The 3 T cell receptor beta chains reported below all come from one sample, sequenced in a study of T cells in Graves' hyperthyroidism and ophthalmopathy. From RNA transcripts, TCR beta CDR3 regions were amplified. A set of HTBI primers served as the primers for a first-round RT-PCR of the TCR CDR3. TCRdb re-derived calls from the multiplex PCR reads in MiXCR, one entry per CDR3 protein. This repertoire shows about 600,000 distinct CDR3 sequences, about 15% found once; its top ten account for around 12%. The source material was blood. The receptors were sampled from a woman in her forties or fifties with Graves' ophthalmopathy.

V usage is TRBV12-3 or TRBV12-4 and J usage is TRBJ1-4; the match to TRBD1 covers 7 bases. The CDR3 runs to 19 residues. The V segment lost 3 bases and the J segment 2 bases; nucleotides outside the gene matches: 15. CDR3 amino acids: CASSFISWGTGATNEKLFF. The CDR3, as DNA: TGTGCCAGCAGTTTTATTTCATGGGGAACAGGGGCGACTAATGAAAAACTGTTTTTT.

This clonotype appeared many times. CDR3 amino acids: CSVEGLRAGGLLGDNEQFF. CDR3 nucleotide sequence: TGCAGCGTTGAAGGTCTGAGGGCGGGAGGTTTATTGGGGGACAATGAGCAGTTCTTC. The rearrangement links TRBV29-1 to TRBJ2-1, with 8 positions matching TRBD2. Germline-derived CDR1 and CDR2 are SQVTM and ANQGSEA. The CDR3 is 19 residues long. V was clipped by 1 base and J by 5 bases; unmatched bases: 19.

This clonotype was detected many times. The chain combines TRBV28 with TRBJ2-2; unclear D gene. This CDR3 is 16 amino acids long. Germline CDR1 reads MDHEN; CDR2 reads SYDVKM. Trimming stripped 6 bases from V and 0 bases from J, with 14 bases between. CDR3 region: CASSRLGFPNTGELFF. The CDR3 DNA reads TGTGCCAGCAGCAGACTGGGGTTTCCGAACACCGGGGAGCTGTTTTTT. Complete variable domain (other parts from reference TRBV28 and TRBJ2-2): DVKVTQSSRYLVKRTGEKVFLECVQDMDHENMFWYRQDPGLGLRLIYFSYDVKMKEKGDIPEGYSVSREKKERFSLILESASTNQTSMYLCASSRLGFPNTGELFFGEGSRLTVL.